This is a list of T cell receptor beta chains from one sample in a study of tumor and adjacent non-tumor tissue in lung cancer. Via MiXCR, TCRdb re-called the multiplex PCR reads, giving one row per CDR3 protein. The sample holds 90,000 to 130,000 distinct CDR3 sequences, approximately 84% seen once. The sequenced sample was lung tumor tissue. Receptors originate from a man in his 70s with non-small cell lung cancer. CDR3s include the opening cysteine and the closing phenylalanine or tryptophan. The order of the fields is J gene, clone size, D gene, V gene, CDR3 DNA, CDR3 protein. D genes are given only for firm matches. Size values are once, few and many counts, or a class for expanded clones, and some rows have none.

>TRBJ2-1|-|-|TRBV6-2/TRBV6-3
TGTGCCAGCAGCATATGCGGTTACAATGAGCACTTCTTT
CASSICGYNEHFF
>TRBJ2-7|-|TRBD1|TRBV6-5
TGTGCAAGCAGTTACCAGGGGGCGGCCACCACCGAGCAGTACTTC
CASSYQGAATTEQYF
>TRBJ1-1|-|-|TRBV29-1
TGCAGCGTTATGGTGGAGAGGCCTGAAGTTTTCTTT
CSVMVERPEVFF
>TRBJ2-3|-|-|TRBV6-6
TGTGCCAGCAGGCCCAATCCGGGATTAGCAGGAGCAGATGCCCAGTATTTT
CASRPNPGLAGADAQYF
>TRBJ1-2|-|-|TRBV11-1
TGTGACAGCAGCGTATACAGATATGACTTCACCTTC
CDSSVYRYDFTF
>TRBJ2-1|-|-|TRBV5-5
TGTGCCAGCAGCTTGGCCTTCGACACTAGCTCCTACAATGAGCAGTTCTTC
CASSLAFDTSSYNEQFF
>TRBJ2-1|-|TRBD2|TRBV6-4
TGTACCATCAGTGACTCGGCTCTAGCGGGGGAATACGAGCAGTTCTTC
CTISDSALAGEYEQFF
>TRBJ2-3|-|-|TRBV29-1
TGCAGCGCGTTACTGACTAGTACATGTACGCAGTATTTT
CSALLTSTCTQYF
>TRBJ2-3|-|TRBD2|TRBV5-1
TGCGTCAGTAGCACAAGCGGGGTGAGCACAGATACGCAGTATTTT
CVSSTSGVSTDTQYF
>TRBJ2-7|-|TRBD2|TRBV6-2/TRBV6-3
TGTGCCAGCGGTTTTATAGCGGGAGTCCCCTACGAGCAGTACTTC
CASGFIAGVPYEQYF
>TRBJ2-3|-|TRBD2|TRBV13
TGTGCCTGCAGTCTCTGGGCAGCGGGGTTCGTGGATACGCAGTATTTT
CACSLWAAGFVDTQYF
>TRBJ1-1|many|-|TRBV28
TGTGCCAGCAGTTCCCAGGGGTTTACAGCTTTCTTT
CASSSQGFTAFF
>TRBJ2-7|-|TRBD2|TRBV4-1
TGCGCCAGTAGCCGGACACTAGCGAGAGAGAGGGACGAGCAGTACTTC
CASSRTLARERDEQYF
>TRBJ1-1|many|-|TRBV11-2
TGTGCCAGCAGCTTAGTAGATAACACTGAAGCTTTCTTT
CASSLVDNTEAFF
>TRBJ1-5|-|-|TRBV4-1
TGCGCCAGCAGGCAGAGTAGCAGCATTTATAGTAATCAGCCCCAACATTTT
CASRQSSSIYSNQPQHF
>TRBJ2-7|-|-|TRBV6-5
TGTGCCAGTAGTTACGCTGGCTACAGCTACGAGCAGTACTTC
CASSYAGYSYEQYF
>TRBJ2-2|-|-|TRBV10-3
TGTGCCATAGTCGATGAGAACACGGGGGAGCAGTTTTTT
CAIVDENTGEQFF
>TRBJ2-7|-|-|TRBV11-2
TGTGTCAGCAGCCACTGGACCGAGCGCGAGTATTACTTC
CVSSHWTEREYYF
>TRBJ1-5|many|TRBD1|TRBV28
TGTGCCAGCAGTTGGGACAGTTATCAGCCCCAGCATTTT
CASSWDSYQPQHF
>TRBJ1-2|many|-|TRBV13
TGTGCCAGCAGCTTAGGACAGGGTGATGGCTACACCTTC
CASSLGQGDGYTF
>TRBJ2-5|-|TRBD2|TRBV12-3/TRBV12-4
TGTGTCAGCAGCGGGCTAGCGGGAGTGGTGAGGACCCAGTACTTC
CVSSGLAGVVRTQYF
>TRBJ2-7|-|-|TRBV5-5
TGTGCCAGCAGCTTGGGGCAGGAGTTTGGCTACGAGCAATACTTC
CASSLGQEFGYEQYF
>TRBJ1-1|-|-|TRBV5-5
TGTGCCAGCAGCTTGAACCTTAACACTGAAGCTTTCTTC
CASSLNLNTEAFF
>TRBJ2-3|many|TRBD2|TRBV5-6
TGTGCCAGCAGCCGGGGGGACAGCGGGAGGCCCACAGATACGCAGTATTTT
CASSRGDSGRPTDTQYF
>TRBJ2-7|-|-|TRBV29-1
TGCGGCGTGGGCAGGGAGTACGATCACTACTTC
CGVGREYDHYF
>TRBJ2-1|-|-|TRBV11-2
TGTGCCAGTAACTTACATGTGCGATACTGGGCCTCCTACAATGAGCAGTTCTTC
CASNLHVRYWASYNEQFF
>TRBJ1-5|-|-|TRBV6-6
TGTGCCAGCAGTCCAGATCCTTCAGGGTTTATCCAGCCCCAGCATTTT
CASSPDPSGFIQPQHF
>TRBJ2-4|-|TRBD2|TRBV10-3
TGTGCCATCAGTGAGGGGGGGGTAACCAAAATCATTCAGTACTTC
CAISEGGVTKIIQYF
>TRBJ2-7|-|-|TRBV2
TGTGCCAGCGGCCCTCCTAAGCAGTACTTC
CASGPPKQYF
>TRBJ2-7|few|-|TRBV2
TGTGCCAGCAGTGAACTGGGGGCAACCTACGAGCAGTACTTC
CASSELGATYEQYF
>TRBJ1-4|-|-|TRBV29-1
TGCAACGTTGAACACGGAACTAATGAAAAACTGTTTTTT
CNVEHGTNEKLFF
>TRBJ2-7|-|-|TRBV29-1
TGCAGCATTCTCAGATGGCAGGCGTTGGACGAGCAGTACTTC
CSILRWQALDEQYF
>TRBJ2-6|-|-|TRBV28
TGTGTCAGTAGCGTTCAGGGTCCGTCTGGGGCCAACGTCCTGACTTTC
CVSSVQGPSGANVLTF
>TRBJ2-1|-|TRBD2|TRBV14
TGTGCCAACTCTGTTAGCGGGTCCTACAATAAGCAGTTCTTC
CANSVSGSYNKQFF